Below, 27 T cell receptor beta chains from the same sample are listed, as sequenced in a study of T cell responses to AZD1222 COVID-19 vaccine. Method: immunoSEQ multiplex PCR; TCRdb's copy keeps in-frame clones and lacks some. Among roughly 140,000 clones, roughly 92% were seen once, and the ten largest hold over 8.5%. Specimen: peripheral blood, collected 28 days after the second AZD1222 dose. Receptor source: an adult who received the AZD1222 COVID-19 vaccine.

This chain links TRBV30 with TRBJ1-1; D might be TRBD1 (5 bases). The length of the CDR3 is 17 residues. V was clipped by 5 bases and J by 0 bases, with 22 bases between them. In germline, CDR1 is GTSNPN, CDR2 SVGIG (reference sequence). CDR3 DNA: TGTGCCTGGGCCTTTTATAGGGGTTTTGATGTGAACACTGAAGCTTTCTTT. Its translation: CAWAFYRGFDVNTEAFF. Combining the CDR3 with reference TRBV30 and TRBJ1-1 gives the whole variable domain SQTIHQWPATLVQPVGSPLSLECTVEGTSNPNLYWYRQAAGRGLQLLFYSVGIGQISSEVPQNLSASRPQDRQFILSSKKLLLSDSGFYLCAWAFYRGFDVNTEAFFGQGTRLTVV.

V and J are TRBV6-1 and TRBJ1-2; D perhaps matches TRBD1 (6 bases). Between the trimmed V and J ends, which lost 1 base and 2 bases, there was a span of 20 bases. The CDR3 has 18 residues. Per germline, CDR1 MNHNS and CDR2 SASEGT. The CDR3 spells CASSEVFWGAGVNYGYTF. The CDR3 bases are TGTGCCAGCAGTGAAGTGTTTTGGGGGGCCGGCGTGAACTATGGCTACACCTTC.

The chain uses TRBV13 and TRBJ2-1; a possible D gene is TRBD1 (6 bases). The CDR3 is 13 amino acids. Trimming cost V 5 bases and J 7 bases, with 12 bases left between them. The germline CDR1 and CDR2 sequences are PRHDT and FYEKMQ (reference sequence). Here the CDR3 DNA reads TGTGCCAGCAGCCTCAGACAGGAGAATGAGCAGTTCTTC. Its translation is CASSLRQENEQFF. Full variable domain (remainder filled in from reference TRBV13 and TRBJ2-1): AAGVIQSPRHLIKEKRETATLKCYPIPRHDTVYWYQQGPGQDPQFLISFYEKMQSDKGSIPDRFSAQQFSDYHSELNMSSLELGDSALYFCASSLRQENEQFFGPGTRLTVL.

The chain's CDR3 is CASSLAMGLLAPEQFF. The CDR3 coding sequence is TGTGCCAGCAGCTTGGCTATGGGACTCCTAGCCCCGGAGCAGTTCTTC. The chain combines TRBV5-8 with TRBJ2-1, with D perhaps TRBD2 (6 bases). The V gene's germline CDR1 is SGHTS and CDR2 YDEGEE. The CDR3 consists of 16 residues. Trimming removed 0 bases from V and 10 bases from J, with 20 bases in between. Complete variable domain (other parts from reference TRBV5-8 and TRBJ2-1): EAGVTQSPTHLIKTRGQQATLRCSPISGHTSVYWYQQALGLGLQFLLWYDEGEERNRGNFPPRFSGRQFPNYSSELNVNALELEDSALYLCASSLAMGLLAPEQFFGPGTRLTVL.

The count of this clone is one. The chain links TRBV7-3 to TRBJ2-3, with D possibly TRBD1 on 6 matching bases. The CDR3 has 15 amino acids. Germline V lookup: CDR1 SGHTA, CDR2 FQGTGA. The V end was cut by 4 bases, the J end by 5 bases, with 16 bases between. CDR3 DNA sequence: TGTGCCAGCAGCTCTCAGCCCACAGGGTTAGATACGCAGTATTTT. This encodes CASSSQPTGLDTQYF.

This chain uses TRBV3-1 (or the pseudogene TRBV3-2) with TRBJ1-1, with 8 bases matching TRBD1. V trimming: 0 bases; J trimming: 0 bases; junction bases outside the gene matches: 3. Germline assignment: CDR1 LGHDT and CDR2 YNNKEL (reference sequence). The CDR3 has 16 residues. The CDR3 here is CASSQDGQGMNTEAFF. The CDR3 nucleotides are TGTGCCAGCAGCCAAGATGGACAGGGAATGAACACTGAAGCTTTCTTT.

The chain couples TRBV4-1 to TRBJ2-1, with a possible D match to TRBD1 (5 bases). The CDR3 runs 18 residues. Germline V gene sequence: CDR1 MGHRA, CDR2 YSYEKL. V was cut by 1 base and J by 5 bases, with 21 bases left in between. The CDR3: CASSQVDRRGWGNNEQFF. In DNA, the CDR3 is TGCGCCAGCAGCCAAGTTGACCGTAGGGGCTGGGGTAACAATGAGCAGTTCTTC.

The chain carries TRBV5-5 and TRBJ2-5; TRBD2 matches at 12 bases. This CDR3 spans 18 amino acids. The J segment lost 3 bases and the V segment lost 1 base, leaving 10 bases of the junction unmatched. Germline V CDR1 and CDR2: SGHKS, YYEKEE (reference sequence). The CDR3 sequence: CASSLIALLAGGKETQYF. The CDR3 DNA reads TGTGCCAGCAGCTTGATCGCCCTTCTAGCGGGGGGGAAAGAGACCCAGTACTTC.

The chain carries TRBV14 and TRBJ1-2; D not certain. The CDR3 has 15 residues. Per germline, CDR1 SGHDN and CDR2 FVKESK. Trimming pared 4 bases from V and 1 base from J, leaving 13 bases between. CDR3 in DNA: TGTGCCAGCAGCCCGAGATATGACATTAACTATGGCTACACCTTC. Translation gives CASSPRYDINYGYTF.

This clone was found once. This chain connects TRBV6-5 to TRBJ2-7; TRBD1 might be the D (6 bases). The ends were cut back, 5 bases at V and 2 bases at J, with 13 bases in the middle. CDR3 length: 14 residues. CDR1 and CDR2 from the germline V gene are MNHEY and SVGAGI. Here the CDR3 reads CASSIKRTAYEQYF. The CDR3 nucleotides read TGTGCCAGCAGTATCAAGAGGACAGCCTACGAGCAGTACTTC.

In its sample, this clone was seen once. The V gene is TRBV10-3, the J gene TRBJ2-7; 7 bases are shared with TRBD1. J was trimmed by 4 bases and V by 2 bases; bases with no gene match: 14. The CDR3 extends over 17 amino acids. Germline assignment: CDR1 ENHRY and CDR2 SYGVKD. The CDR3 reads CAISELRDSESPYEQYF. The CDR3 DNA reads as TGTGCCATCAGTGAGCTAAGGGACAGCGAATCGCCGTACGAGCAGTACTTC.

The J gene is TRBJ1-2, the V gene TRBV30; 7 positions agree with TRBD1. Germline CDR1 is GTSNPN and CDR2 is SVGIG (reference sequence). This CDR3 is 13 amino acids long. V dropped 6 bases and J dropped 4; count of bases not matched to a gene: 8. The CDR3 DNA follows: TGTGCCTGCGTCATGCGGGACAGCTATGGCTACACCTTC. Translation: CACVMRDSYGYTF.

The chain links TRBV28 to TRBJ2-3; 11 nucleotides line up with TRBD2. The V and J ends lost 4 bases and 2 bases, in that order; junction bases with no gene match: 5. Germline CDR1 and CDR2: MDHEN and SYDVKM. The CDR3 is made up of 16 amino acids. The CDR3 nucleotides read TGTGCCAGCAGTTCGCCGACTAGCGGGGACACAGATACGCAGTATTTT. It specifies CASSSPTSGDTDTQYF.

J is TRBJ1-1 and V is TRBV5-4; 8 bases are shared with TRBD1. CDR1 and CDR2 (germline): SGHNT, YYREEE (reference sequence). With V trimmed by 4 bases and J by 1 base, 6 bases remained unmatched. This CDR3 contains 15 residues. The CDR3 loop reads CASSVTGGPNTEAFF. As DNA, the CDR3 is TGTGCCAGCAGCGTTACAGGGGGACCGAACACTGAAGCTTTCTTT.

The genes are TRBV4-1 and TRBJ1-5; D remains ambiguous. The germline V gene has CDR1 MGHRA and CDR2 YSYEKL. The V end lost 4 bases, the J end lost 2 bases, and 12 bases lay between the germline ends. The CDR3 extends over 15 amino acids. CDR3 protein: CASSPRGDGNQPQHF. CDR3 nucleotides: TGCGCCAGCAGCCCCCGCGGGGATGGCAATCAGCCCCAGCATTTT.

Regarding this clone: In the same sample, other DNA sequences code for this CDR3. The chain uses TRBV12-3 or TRBV12-4 and TRBJ2-1; D ambiguous. Deletions cut 1 base from V and 7 bases from J, with 2 bases between. The CDR3 length is 11 residues. The CDR3 DNA follows: TGTGCCAGCAGTTTAGAGAATGAGCAGTTCTTC. It translates to CASSLENEQFF.

This clone was picked up one time. This chain connects TRBV3-1 (or the pseudogene TRBV3-2) to TRBJ2-5; TRBD2 agrees at 12 bases. Germline assignment: CDR1 LGHDT and CDR2 YNNKEL (reference sequence). This CDR3 spans 22 amino acids. J gave up 0 bases and V 0 bases, and 17 bases lay outside the gene matches. The chain's CDR3 is CASSQDQLGVGLAGLYQETQYF. The CDR3 nucleotides read TGTGCCAGCAGCCAAGATCAGCTGGGGGTTGGACTAGCGGGACTGTACCAAGAGACCCAGTACTTC.

J is TRBJ2-2 and V is TRBV19; D unresolved. The V end lost 11 bases, the J end lost 4 bases, and 11 bases lay between the germline ends. Germline V gene lookup returns CDR1 LNHDA and CDR2 SQIVND (reference sequence). The CDR3 length is 12 residues. CDR3 sequence reads: CAGRLGTGELFF. CDR3 in DNA: TGTGCCGGCCGCTTGGGCACCGGGGAGCTGTTTTTT.

The chain recombines TRBV7-9 with TRBJ1-2; D may be TRBD1 (6 bases). V lost 1 base and J 10 bases, leaving 16 bases between the germline ends. This CDR3 comprises 14 residues. Germline V gene sequence: CDR1 SEHNR, CDR2 FQNEAQ (reference sequence). The CDR3 sequence: CASSLVPGVVDYTF. For the CDR3, the DNA is TGTGCCAGCAGCTTAGTCCCAGGGGTGGTGGACTACACCTTC.

The V call is TRBV6-2 or TRBV6-3, the J call TRBJ2-2; D not certain. CDR1 and CDR2 from the germline V gene are MNHEY and SVGEGT. The CDR3 has 14 residues. V was trimmed by 2 bases and J by 3 bases, leaving 7 bases between them. DNA of the CDR3: TGTGCCAGCAGTTACGTCCTTTACACCGGGGAGCTGTTTTTT. This codes for CASSYVLYTGELFF.

The chain uses TRBV19 and TRBJ1-5; D gene uncertain. V lost 9 bases and J lost 0, with 9 bases in between. The CDR3 consists of 13 residues. Per the germline V gene, CDR1 is LNHDA and CDR2 is SQIVND (reference sequence). CDR3 bases: TGTGCCAGCAGGTTTTATAGCAATCAGCCCCAGCATTTT. It specifies CASRFYSNQPQHF.

About this clone: At one end, the junction sequence differs from germline, possibly due to a read error. The V and J genes are TRBV7-7 and TRBJ1-5; 7 positions match TRBD1. This CDR3 spans 13 amino acids. Germline loops: CDR1 SSHAT, CDR2 FNYEAQ (reference sequence). The CDR3, as DNA: TGTGCTAGCAGCCTGGACAGGAATCAGCCCCAGCATTTT. It codes for CASSLDRNQPQHF.

This rearrangement joins TRBV28 to TRBJ2-2, with TRBD2 identical over 7 bases. V dropped 5 bases and J dropped 6; count of bases not matched to a gene: 9. CDR3 size: 15 residues. CDR1 MDHEN and CDR2 SYDVKM come from the germline V gene. The CDR3 bases are TGTGCCAGCAGTGAAATTATTGGGGGGGCCGGGGAGCTGTTTTTT. Its protein product is CASSEIIGGAGELFF.

DNA of the CDR3: TGTGCCAGCAGCCCGGCGGGGGGCTATGGCTACACCTTC. This encodes CASSPAGGYGYTF. The genes are TRBV7-8 and TRBJ1-2; tentatively, D is TRBD1 (5 bases). The germline CDR1 and CDR2 sequences are SGHVS and FQNEAQ. The CDR3 spans 13 residues. V was cut by 5 bases and J by 4 bases, with 11 bases left in between. The full variable domain, completed using reference TRBV7-8 and TRBJ1-2, is GAGVSQSPRYKVAKRGQDVALRCDPISGHVSLFWYQQALGQGPEFLTYFQNEAQLDKSGLPSDRFFAERPEGSVSTLKIQRTQQEDSAVYLCASSPAGGYGYTFGSGTRLTVV.

This clone appeared a single time. CDR3 sequence (DNA): TGTGCCAGCAGCTTAGGCCGGGGCGAGCAGTACGTC. Amino acid sequence: CASSLGRGEQYV. J is TRBJ2-7 and V is TRBV7-2; weak D call: TRBD2 (5 bases). The CDR3 is made up of 12 amino acids. Germline V CDR1 and CDR2: SGHTA, FQGNSA. V lost 1 base to trimming and J lost 6 bases, with 7 bases between them.

The chain employs TRBV6-5 and TRBJ2-7; D gene uncertain. Germline V gene lookup returns CDR1 MNHEY and CDR2 SVGAGI. CDR3 length: 16 residues. The V and J ends lost 2 bases and 3 bases respectively, with 17 bases between them. CDR3 loop: CASSYNPPTSGYEQYF. Here the CDR3 DNA reads TGTGCCAGCAGTTACAATCCCCCGACCTCGGGCTACGAGCAGTACTTC.

The chain links TRBV12-3 or TRBV12-4 to TRBJ1-1; D is uncertain. Trimming cost V 6 bases and J 1 base, with 6 bases left between them. The CDR3 is 12 amino acids. CDR3 coding DNA: TGTGCCAGCAGGACGAAGAACACTGAAGCTTTCTTT. It codes for CASRTKNTEAFF.